This T cell receptor (beta chain) was profiled in a study of shared clonotypes between healthy human individuals. Study-level results: Naive subsets tended to show greater estimated richness than memory subsets.

Sorted-subset replicate PCRs used roughly 220 ng DNA, about 30,000 T cell genomes. Authors' processing steps: For the immunoSEQ data, sequences were junction-only without quality scores, so filtering differed. Method: immunoSEQ multiplex PCR; TCRdb's copy keeps in-frame clones and lacks some. From that table come the V and J calls and clone size; the DNA was used to work out D and trimming. The sample records millions of clones, 93% being singletons. V lost 4 bases to trimming and J lost 7 bases, with 17 bases between them. Germline CDR1 and CDR2: LNHNV and YYDKDF (reference sequence). This CDR3 has 15 amino acids. For this clone: Antigen: not known.

This clonotype originated in a man aged 18 to 29 in good health. Some clones in this sample may be carry-over from other donors' samples. The sequenced sample consisted of naive CD4+ T cells from PBMCs. Subset noted: CD45RA+ positively selected. This sequence joins TRBV15 and TRBJ2-1; D is possibly TRBD2 (5 bases). The CDR3, as DNA: TGTGCCACCAGCACTACTAGACAAATGGTGAATGAGCAGTTCTTC. Translation gives CATSTTRQMVNEQFF.